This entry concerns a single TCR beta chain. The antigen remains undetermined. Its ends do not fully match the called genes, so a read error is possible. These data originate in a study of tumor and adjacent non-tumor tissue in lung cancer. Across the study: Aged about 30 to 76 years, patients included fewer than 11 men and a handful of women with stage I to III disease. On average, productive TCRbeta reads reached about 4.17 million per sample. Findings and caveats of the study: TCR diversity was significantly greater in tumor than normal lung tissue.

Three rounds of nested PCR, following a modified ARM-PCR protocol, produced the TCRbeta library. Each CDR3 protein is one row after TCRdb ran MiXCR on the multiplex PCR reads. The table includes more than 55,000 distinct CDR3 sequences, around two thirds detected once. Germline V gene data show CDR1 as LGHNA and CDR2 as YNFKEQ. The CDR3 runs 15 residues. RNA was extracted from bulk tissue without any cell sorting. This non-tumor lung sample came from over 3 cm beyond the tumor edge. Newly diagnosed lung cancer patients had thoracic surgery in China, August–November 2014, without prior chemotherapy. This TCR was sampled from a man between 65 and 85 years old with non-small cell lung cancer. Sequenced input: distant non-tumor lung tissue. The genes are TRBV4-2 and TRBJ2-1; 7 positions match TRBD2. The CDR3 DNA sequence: TGTGCCAGCAGCCAAGGTGGGGGGGGGGTCAATGATCAGTTCTTC. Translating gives CASSQGGGGVNDQFF.